The T cell receptor beta chain under discussion was sequenced for a study of T cells in Graves' hyperthyroidism and ophthalmopathy. The germline V and J ends were trimmed by 5 bases and 8 bases, with 18 bases remaining between them. The length of the CDR3 is 14 residues. Germline V gives CDR1 SEHNR, CDR2 FQNEAQ (reference sequence). Amplification of TCR beta CDR3 regions was performed using RNA transcripts as template. The TCR CDR3 first-round RT-PCR relied on the HTBI primer set. TCRdb re-analysed the multiplex PCR reads in MiXCR, keeping a single row per CDR3 protein. The sample shows approximately 510,000 distinct CDR3 sequences, approximately 49% of them seen only once.

The TCR sequence derives from an adult woman with Graves' disease, either hyperthyroidism or ophthalmopathy (not recorded which). The chain joins TRBV7-9 to TRBJ1-1; no clear D gene. The sample was peripheral blood or thyroid tissue (not recorded which). The CDR3 here is CASSLPGILMEAFF. The CDR3 bases are TGTGCCAGCAGCCTCCCGGGCATACTAATGGAAGCTTTCTTT.